This T cell receptor (beta chain) was profiled in a study of control samples from healthy donors and cancer patients. Germline assignment: CDR1 MNHEY and CDR2 SMNVEV (reference sequence). This CDR3 is built from 14 residues. V lost 2 bases, J lost 2 bases, and 9 bases lay in between. Produced via immunoSEQ multiplex PCR; TCRdb's table is partial and in-frame only. The sample contains 130,000 to 150,000 clones, approximately 92% of which appear only once. The rearrangement links TRBV27 to TRBJ1-1; no firm D call. The sequenced sample was blood. The TCR was taken from a man aged 25 to 40 in good health. In DNA, the CDR3 is TGTGCCAGCAGTTTAATCGGGGTTAACACTGAAGCTTTCTTT. Translating it yields CASSLIGVNTEAFF.